The next 30 T cell receptor beta chains were all read from a single sample in a study of spatial heterogeneity in lung cancer. General observations from the study: Tumors with more nonsynonymous mutations had more expanded intratumoral alpha and beta TCRs.

This sample's time point: sample taken at primary tumor resection. No antigen has been assigned to these receptors. TCRdb recomputed calls from the 5' RACE reads with MiXCR, one row per CDR3 protein. The sample consists of 9,500 or so distinct CDR3 sequences, approximately 12% of them appearing once. Sequencing used lung tumor tissue, obtained at surgery. These receptors originate from a male donor with early-stage non-small cell lung cancer.

This clonotype is medium-sized within its sample. V and J are TRBV5-1 and TRBJ1-2; 7 nucleotides line up with TRBD1. This CDR3 has 15 amino acids. Germline V lookup: CDR1 SGHRS, CDR2 YFSETQ. J lost 4 bases, V lost 0 bases, and 6 bases had no gene match. The CDR3 spells CASSLEGGEGYGYTF. In nucleotides, the CDR3 is TGCGCCAGCAGCTTGGAAGGGGGCGAGGGCTATGGCTACACCTTC. Full variable domain (rest looked up from reference TRBV5-1 and TRBJ1-2): KAGVTQTPRYLIKTRGQQVTLSCSPISGHRSVSWYQQTPGQGLQFLFEYFSETQRNKGNFPGRFSGRQFSNSRSEMNVSTLELGDSALYLCASSLEGGEGYGYTFGSGTRLTVV.

This clonotype was observed a few times. The chain couples TRBV27 to TRBJ2-7; possible D gene TRBD1, 6 bases. The germline V gene encodes CDR1 MNHEY and CDR2 SMNVEV (reference sequence). This CDR3 region has 14 residues. V was cut by 3 bases and J by 2 bases, with 11 bases left in between. The CDR3 region is CASSLKAGAYEQYV. For the CDR3, the DNA is TGTGCCAGCAGTTTGAAGGCAGGGGCCTACGAGCAGTACGTC.

In its sample, this clonotype is medium-sized (0.01 to 0.1%). The chain links TRBV12-3 or TRBV12-4 to TRBJ1-1, with TRBD1 matching 7 bases. This CDR3 has 14 residues. The ends lost 3 bases at V and 4 bases at J; junction bases unmatched: 5. The CDR3 sequence: CASSFQGGGTEAFF. CDR3 bases: TGTGCCAGCAGTTTCCAGGGGGGAGGCACTGAAGCTTTCTTT.

V is TRBV4-2 and J is TRBJ2-5; weak D call: TRBD2 (5 bases). This CDR3 is built from 15 residues. From germline, CDR1 is LGHNA and CDR2 YNFKEQ. V dropped 4 bases and J dropped 1 base, with 13 bases sitting between them. CDR3 in amino acids: CASSPLARGQETQYF. The CDR3 bases are TGTGCCAGCAGCCCTCTGGCCCGGGGCCAAGAGACCCAGTACTTC.

This clonotype was seen ten or more times. V is TRBV11-1 and J is TRBJ1-2; TRBD1 might be the D (6 bases). Trimming pared 5 bases from V and 7 bases from J, leaving 20 bases between. Per germline, CDR1 SGHAT and CDR2 FQDESV (reference sequence). This CDR3 contains 15 residues. CDR3 residues: CASSAPGTSRVGYTF. CDR3 DNA: TGTGCCAGCAGCGCCCCAGGGACATCCAGAGTTGGCTACACCTTC.

This clonotype was counted at least ten times. J is TRBJ2-2 and V is TRBV7-4; no clear D. CDR3 length equals 15 residues. Trimming took off 3 bases at V and 1 base at J, with 9 bases between the two ends. Germline assignment: CDR1 SGHVT and CDR2 SQSDAQ. CDR3 nucleotide sequence: TGTGCCAGCAGCTTCGGACCTATGAACACCGGGGAGCTGTTTTTT. It codes for CASSFGPMNTGELFF. Supplemented by reference TRBV7-4 and TRBJ2-2, the full variable domain reads GAGVSQSPRYKVAKRGRDVALRCDSISGHVTLYWYRQTLGQGSEVLTYSQSDAQRDKSGRPSGRFSAERPERSVSTLKIQRTEQGDSAVYLCASSFGPMNTGELFFGEGSRLTVL.

This clonotype was counted many times. The chain employs TRBV12-3 or TRBV12-4 and TRBJ1-5; the D gene is possibly TRBD1 (6 bases). The CDR3 runs 17 residues. V was cut by 6 bases and J by 4 bases, with 22 bases left in between. The CDR3 reads CASSPPTGTPGNQPQHF. Written as DNA, the CDR3 is TGTGCCAGCAGCCCCCCGACCGGGACACCGGGGAATCAGCCCCAGCATTTT.

This clonotype was recorded many times. V gene TRBV9 combines with J gene TRBJ2-7; TRBD1 agrees at 8 bases. The V and J ends lost 4 bases and 5 bases, in that order; junction bases with no gene match: 8. The CDR3 covers 14 residues. From germline, CDR1 is SGDLS and CDR2 YYNGEE. The CDR3 spells CASSPLPGGDEQYF. The CDR3 bases are TGTGCCAGCAGCCCCCTCCCAGGGGGCGACGAGCAGTACTTC. The entire variable domain, with the rest obtained from reference TRBV9 and TRBJ2-7, is as follows: DSGVTQTPKHLITATGQRVTLRCSPRSGDLSVYWYQQSLDQGLQFLIQYYNGEERAKGNILERFSAQQFPDLHSELNLSSLELGDSALYFCASSPLPGGDEQYFGPGTRLTVT.

There are many counts of this clonotype. V gene TRBV4-1 combines with J gene TRBJ2-5, with TRBD2 as a possible D gene (5 bases). The V end was cut by 4 bases, the J end by 5 bases, with 11 bases between. CDR1 is MGHRA, CDR2 YSYEKL, per germline. The CDR3 spans 13 residues. The CDR3 sequence: CASSRGGLETQYF. The CDR3 DNA is TGCGCCAGCAGCCGAGGAGGTCTGGAGACCCAGTACTTC.

This clonotype was picked up many times. The rearrangement joins TRBV30 to TRBJ2-1; a possible D gene is TRBD1 (7 bases). This CDR3 has 11 amino acids. CDR1 is GTSNPN, CDR2 SVGIG, per germline (reference sequence). With 4 bases removed from V and 9 bases from J, the gap between germline ends came to 10 bases. The CDR3 here is CAWNQGGEQFF. CDR3 in DNA: TGTGCCTGGAATCAGGGGGGTGAGCAGTTCTTC.

This clonotype has a count of ten or more. The chain is built from TRBV10-3 and TRBJ2-7; TRBD2 aligns across 11 bases. Trimming cost V 2 bases and J 0 bases; bases outside gene matches: 9. The CDR3 has 18 amino acids. Germline V gene lookup returns CDR1 ENHRY and CDR2 SYGVKD. CDR3 in amino acids: CAISERLAGGLGSYEQYF. The CDR3 DNA follows: TGTGCCATCAGTGAGCGGCTAGCGGGAGGACTGGGCTCCTACGAGCAGTACTTC.

This clonotype is classed as medium-sized. The V call is TRBV18, the J call TRBJ2-7; D not certain. Germline CDR1 is KGHSH and CDR2 is LQKENI. The V and J ends lost 2 bases and 5 bases respectively, with 19 bases between them. This CDR3 has 16 amino acids. CDR3 coding DNA: TGTGCCAGCTCACCAGTACGGGCACGTCGACCGGACGAGCAGTACTTC. This gives the protein CASSPVRARRPDEQYF. The entire variable domain, with the rest obtained from reference TRBV18 and TRBJ2-7, is as follows: NAGVMQNPRHLVRRRGQEARLRCSPMKGHSHVYWYRQLPEEGLKFMVYLQKENIIDESGMPKERFSAEFPKEGPSILRIQQVVRGDSAAYFCASSPVRARRPDEQYFGPGTRLTVT.

This clonotype is deemed medium-sized (0.01 to 0.1%). The chain links TRBV6-2 or TRBV6-3 to TRBJ2-1, with D uncertain. V was pared by 8 bases and J by 0 bases, with 5 bases between. The CDR3 is 12 residues long. Germline V gene sequence: CDR1 MNHEY, CDR2 SVGEGT. CDR3 DNA: TGTGCCAGCTGGACCTCCTACAATGAGCAGTTCTTC. This sequence encodes CASWTSYNEQFF.

This clonotype was counted ten times or more. The chain employs TRBV5-1 and TRBJ2-1; 9 nucleotides match TRBD2. V dropped 4 bases and J dropped 0; count of bases not matched to a gene: 11. The CDR3 sequence is 18 residues long. Germline V gene sequence: CDR1 SGHRS, CDR2 YFSETQ. This chain's CDR3 is CASSVAGGHLSSYNEQFF. In DNA, the CDR3 is TGCGCCAGCAGCGTGGCGGGAGGGCATTTGAGCTCCTACAATGAGCAGTTCTTC.

This clonotype was counted only a few times. This chain uses TRBV7-9 with TRBJ1-1, with 10 bases fitting TRBD1. The CDR3 covers 14 residues. J was trimmed by 5 bases and V by 3 bases; bases with no gene match: 3. Looked up from germline, CDR1 is SEHNR and CDR2 is FQNEAQ (reference sequence). The CDR3 sequence is CASSFGQGGTEAFF. In nucleotides, the CDR3 is TGTGCCAGCAGCTTCGGACAGGGGGGTACTGAAGCTTTCTTT.

This clonotype appeared many times. This chain links TRBV5-1 with TRBJ1-5; D is unresolved. The CDR3 totals 16 residues. Trimming cost V 4 bases and J 3 bases, with 17 bases left between them. Germline values: CDR1 SGHRS, CDR2 YFSETQ. The CDR3 region has the DNA TGCGCCAGCAGCCCAGACGGGATCCGGTACAATCAGCCCCAGCATTTT. Protein product: CASSPDGIRYNQPQHF.

This clonotype is deemed medium-sized. The rearrangement joins TRBV7-8 to TRBJ2-7; D is unclear. Trimming took 5 bases from V and 4 from J, leaving 12 bases between them. The CDR3 extends over 13 amino acids. The germline gives CDR1 SGHVS, CDR2 FQNEAQ. CDR3 amino acids: CASSNSIRYEQYF. CDR3 coding DNA: TGTGCCAGCAGCAACTCGATCCGTTACGAGCAGTACTTC.

CDR3 DNA: TGTGCCAGCAGCCAGACAGGGATGGAGACCCAGTACTTC. Its translation: CASSQTGMETQYF. The chain recombines TRBV7-2 with TRBJ2-5; 7 positions agree with TRBD1. The ends lost 5 bases at V and 5 bases at J; junction bases unmatched: 5. The CDR3 totals 13 residues. Germline V CDR1 and CDR2: SGHTA, FQGNSA. The variable domain in full, completed from reference TRBV7-2 and TRBJ2-5, reads GAGVSQSPSNKVTEKGKDVELRCDPISGHTALYWYRQSLGQGLEFLIYFQGNSAPDKSGLPSDRFSAERTGGSVSTLTIQRTQQEDSAVYLCASSQTGMETQYFGPGTRLLVL.

This clonotype was found many times. The chain links TRBV5-6 to TRBJ2-2; possible D gene TRBD2, 5 bases. V was clipped by 0 bases and J by 6 bases, with 12 bases between them. CDR3 length: 15 amino acids. Per the germline V gene, CDR1 is SGHDT and CDR2 is YYEEEE. In DNA form, the CDR3 reads TGTGCCAGCAGCTTGGTATTGGGGAGTCCCGGGGAGCTGTTTTTT. Translating it yields CASSLVLGSPGELFF.

This clonotype was picked up many times. The V and J genes are TRBV6-2 or TRBV6-3 and TRBJ2-4; TRBD2 is a possible D gene (5 bases). Germline values: CDR1 MNHEY, CDR2 SVGEGT. The CDR3 is made up of 13 amino acids. Trimming left V 0 bases short and J 7 bases short, with 7 bases between. The CDR3, as DNA: TGTGCCAGCAGTTACTCGGACTTGAACATTCAGTACTTC. Translated: CASSYSDLNIQYF.

The chain joins TRBV4-2 to TRBJ2-4, with D unresolved. Per the germline V gene, CDR1 is LGHNA and CDR2 is YNFKEQ. V lost 1 base and J 2 bases, leaving 15 bases between the germline ends. The CDR3 extends over 17 amino acids. CDR3 sequence: CASSQAGAISPKNIQYF. In nucleotides, the CDR3 is TGTGCCAGCAGCCAAGCGGGCGCAATCTCTCCCAAAAACATTCAGTACTTC.

This clonotype was seen many times. The rearrangement joins TRBV6-2 or TRBV6-3 to TRBJ2-1; 8 nucleotides agree with TRBD2. Germline values: CDR1 MNHEY, CDR2 SVGEGT. CDR3 length: 13 residues. The CDR3 protein is CAAAGGPYNEQFF. CDR3 sequence (DNA): TGTGCGGCGGCGGGAGGACCATACAATGAGCAGTTCTTC.

In its sample, this clonotype is medium-sized. CDR3 sequence (DNA): TGCAGCGTTGAACGCCAGCGGGAGGGCCGCGACGAGCAGTACTTC. Protein sequence: CSVERQREGRDEQYF. The chain joins TRBV29-1 to TRBJ2-7; 10 bases map to TRBD2. J lost 5 bases, V lost 2 bases, and 9 bases had no gene match. This CDR3 is built from 15 residues. Germline V gene lookup returns CDR1 SQVTM and CDR2 ANQGSEA.

This clonotype has ten or more counts. The chain couples TRBV20-1 to TRBJ1-6; a possible D gene is TRBD1 (5 bases). The ends were cut back, 1 base at V and 7 bases at J, with 14 bases in the middle. CDR1 and CDR2 (germline): DFQATT, SNEGSKA (reference sequence). The CDR3 consists of 15 residues. This CDR3 is CSARASQGENSPLHF. In DNA, the CDR3 is TGCAGTGCTAGAGCCTCTCAGGGAGAGAATTCACCCCTCCACTTT.

There are a few counts of this clonotype. The chain links TRBV10-3 to TRBJ1-5, with TRBD1 matching 7 bases. The germline V gene has CDR1 ENHRY and CDR2 SYGVKD. Losses at the gene ends were 11 bases for V and 3 bases for J; bases not matched to a gene: 7. This CDR3 comprises 13 residues. The CDR3 DNA is TGTGCCGCAAGGGGGCGCGACAATCAGCCCCAGCATTTT. This translates into CAARGRDNQPQHF.

This clonotype was recorded a few times. The chain is built from TRBV15 and TRBJ1-2; D remains unclear. The CDR3 is 16 amino acids. Germline assignment: CDR1 LNHNV and CDR2 YYDKDF (reference sequence). Trimming removed 0 bases from V and 2 bases from J, with 13 bases in between. The DNA for the CDR3 is TGTGCCACCAGCAGAGATTTGCCGGGGAGAAACTATGGCTACACCTTC. This sequence encodes CATSRDLPGRNYGYTF.

This clonotype was seen many times. This rearrangement joins TRBV24-1 to TRBJ1-1; 7 bases are a match to TRBD1. Germline V gives CDR1 KGHDR, CDR2 SFDVKD. The CDR3 contains 13 residues. V trimming: 4 bases; J trimming: 5 bases; junction bases outside the gene matches: 3. The CDR3 region has the DNA TGTGCCACCAGTGACCCGACAGGGACTGAAGCTTTCTTT. It specifies CATSDPTGTEAFF.

This clonotype was seen many times. The chain combines TRBV29-1 with TRBJ2-2; the match to TRBD2 covers 8 bases. V lost 6 bases and J lost 7; bases outside the gene matches: 7. Per germline, CDR1 SQVTM and CDR2 ANQGSEA. The CDR3 length is 13 residues. The DNA for the CDR3 is TGCAGCGTGGGAGCGGGAGCTATCGGGGAGCTGTTTTTT. Encoded protein: CSVGAGAIGELFF.

By proportion, this clonotype is medium-sized. The chain recombines TRBV11-2 with TRBJ2-4, with 8 nucleotides matching TRBD2. The CDR3 extends over 12 amino acids. With 5 bases clipped from V and 8 bases from J, the junction kept 2 bases outside the gene matches. Germline values: CDR1 SGHAT, CDR2 FQNNGV. CDR3 amino acids: CASSREGDIQYF. The CDR3 bases are TGTGCCAGCAGCCGGGAGGGGGACATTCAGTACTTC.

This clonotype appeared many times. V and J are TRBV6-1 and TRBJ1-5; 7 nucleotides line up with TRBD1. The CDR3 loop spans 16 amino acids. Losses at the gene ends were 4 bases for V and 1 base for J; bases not matched to a gene: 7. Germline V lookup: CDR1 MNHNS, CDR2 SASEGT. The CDR3 DNA reads as TGTGCCAGCAGTGGCGACAGGGAGATAAGCAATCAGCCCCAGCATTTT. It yields the protein CASSGDREISNQPQHF.